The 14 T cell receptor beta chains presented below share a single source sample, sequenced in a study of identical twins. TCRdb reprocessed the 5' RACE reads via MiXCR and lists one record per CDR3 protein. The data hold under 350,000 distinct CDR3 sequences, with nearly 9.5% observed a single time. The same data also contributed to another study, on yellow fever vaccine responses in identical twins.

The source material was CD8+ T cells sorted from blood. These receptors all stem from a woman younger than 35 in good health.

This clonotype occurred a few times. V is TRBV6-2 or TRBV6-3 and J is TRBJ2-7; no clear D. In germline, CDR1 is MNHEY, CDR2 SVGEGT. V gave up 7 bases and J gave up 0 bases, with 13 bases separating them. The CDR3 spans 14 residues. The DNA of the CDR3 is TGTGCCAGCATGCATGAACGAAGCTCCTACGAGCAGTACTTC. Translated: CASMHERSSYEQYF.

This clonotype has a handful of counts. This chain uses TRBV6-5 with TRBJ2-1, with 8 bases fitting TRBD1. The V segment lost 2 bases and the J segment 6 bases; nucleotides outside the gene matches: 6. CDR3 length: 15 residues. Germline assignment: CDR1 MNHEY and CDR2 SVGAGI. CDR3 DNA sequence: TGTGCCAGCAGTTACGGGCAGGGGGCGGGCAATGAGCAGTTCTTC. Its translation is CASSYGQGAGNEQFF.

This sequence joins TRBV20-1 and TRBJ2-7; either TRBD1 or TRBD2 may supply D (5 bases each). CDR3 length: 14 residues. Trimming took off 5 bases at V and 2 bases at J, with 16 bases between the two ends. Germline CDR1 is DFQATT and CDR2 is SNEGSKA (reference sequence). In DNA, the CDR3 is TGCAGTGCTGAGACCCGGGACGGTACCTACGAGCAGTACTTC. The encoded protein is CSAETRDGTYEQYF.

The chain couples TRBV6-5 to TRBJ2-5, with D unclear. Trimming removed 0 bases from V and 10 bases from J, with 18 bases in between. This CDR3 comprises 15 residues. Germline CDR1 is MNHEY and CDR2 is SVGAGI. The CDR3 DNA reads TGTGCCAGCAGTTACTCTGCACAGTCCCCTAGTGACCAGTACTTC. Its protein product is CASSYSAQSPSDQYF.

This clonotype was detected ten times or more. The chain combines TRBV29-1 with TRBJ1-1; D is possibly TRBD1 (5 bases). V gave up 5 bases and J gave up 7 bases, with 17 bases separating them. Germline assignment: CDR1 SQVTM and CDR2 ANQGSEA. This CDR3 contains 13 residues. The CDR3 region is CSVSGTNEYEAFF. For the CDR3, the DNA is TGCAGCGTTTCCGGGACGAACGAATATGAAGCTTTCTTT.

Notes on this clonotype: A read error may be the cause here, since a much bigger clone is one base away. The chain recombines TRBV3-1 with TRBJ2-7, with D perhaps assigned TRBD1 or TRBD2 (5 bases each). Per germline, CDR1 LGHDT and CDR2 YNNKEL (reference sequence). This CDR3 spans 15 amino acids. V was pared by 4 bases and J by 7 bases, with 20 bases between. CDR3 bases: TGTGCCAGCAGCCCAAGTGGGGACGCCTTATGGGAGCAGTACTTC. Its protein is CASSPSGDALWEQYF.

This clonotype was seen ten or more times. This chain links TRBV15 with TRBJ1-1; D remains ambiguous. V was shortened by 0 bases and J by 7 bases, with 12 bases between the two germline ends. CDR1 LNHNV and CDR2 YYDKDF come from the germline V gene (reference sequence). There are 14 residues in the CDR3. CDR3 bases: TGTGCCACCAGCAGAGATAGGGAAACGGGTGAAGCTTTCTTT. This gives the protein CATSRDRETGEAFF.

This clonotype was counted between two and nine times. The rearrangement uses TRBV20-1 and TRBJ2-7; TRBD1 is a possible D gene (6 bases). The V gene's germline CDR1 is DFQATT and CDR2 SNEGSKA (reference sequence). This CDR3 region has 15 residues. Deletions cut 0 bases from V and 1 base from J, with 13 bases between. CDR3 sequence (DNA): TGCAGTGCTAGAGAAGTATTAGGGACATCCTACGAGCAGTACTTC. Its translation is CSAREVLGTSYEQYF.

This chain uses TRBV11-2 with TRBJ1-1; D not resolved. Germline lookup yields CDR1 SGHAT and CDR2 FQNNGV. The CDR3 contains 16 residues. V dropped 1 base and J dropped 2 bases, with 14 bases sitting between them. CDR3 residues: CASSLAPADYNTEAFF. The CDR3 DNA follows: TGTGCCAGCAGCTTAGCCCCGGCAGATTATAACACTGAAGCTTTCTTT.

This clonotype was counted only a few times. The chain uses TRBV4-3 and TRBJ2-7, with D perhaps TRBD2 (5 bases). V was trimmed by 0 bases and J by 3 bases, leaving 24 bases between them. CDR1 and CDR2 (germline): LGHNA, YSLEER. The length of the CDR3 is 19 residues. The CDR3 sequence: CASSQELGPPDPPGYEQYF. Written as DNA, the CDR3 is TGCGCCAGCAGCCAAGAACTAGGGCCCCCCGACCCACCGGGCTACGAGCAGTACTTC.

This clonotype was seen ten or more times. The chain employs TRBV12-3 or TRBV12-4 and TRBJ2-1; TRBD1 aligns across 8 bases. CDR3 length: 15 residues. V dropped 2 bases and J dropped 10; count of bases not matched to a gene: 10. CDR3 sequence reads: CASSLKGQGAREQFF. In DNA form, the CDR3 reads TGTGCCAGCAGTTTAAAAGGACAGGGAGCGAGGGAGCAGTTCTTC.

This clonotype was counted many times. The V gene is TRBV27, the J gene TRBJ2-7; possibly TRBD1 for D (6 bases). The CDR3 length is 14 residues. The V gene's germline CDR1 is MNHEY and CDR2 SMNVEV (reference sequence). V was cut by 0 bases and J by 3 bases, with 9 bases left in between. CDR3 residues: CASSLSGTIYEQYF. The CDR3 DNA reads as TGTGCCAGCAGTTTATCCGGGACAATCTACGAGCAGTACTTC.

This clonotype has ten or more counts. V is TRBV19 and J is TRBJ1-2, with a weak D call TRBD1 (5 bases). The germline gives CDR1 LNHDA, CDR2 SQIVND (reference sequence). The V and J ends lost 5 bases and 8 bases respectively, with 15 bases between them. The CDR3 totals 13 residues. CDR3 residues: CASSPDTRRGYTF. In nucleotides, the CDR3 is TGTGCCAGTAGTCCGGACACCCGCCGGGGCTACACCTTC.

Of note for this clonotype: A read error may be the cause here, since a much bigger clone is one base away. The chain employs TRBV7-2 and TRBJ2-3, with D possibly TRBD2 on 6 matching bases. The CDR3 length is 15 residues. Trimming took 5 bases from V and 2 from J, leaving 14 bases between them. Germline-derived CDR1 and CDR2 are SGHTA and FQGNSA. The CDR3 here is CASSSSGPYTDTQYF. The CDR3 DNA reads TGTGCCAGCAGCAGTAGCGGACCTTACACAGATACGCAGTATTTT. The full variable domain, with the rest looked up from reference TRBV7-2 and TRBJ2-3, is GAGVSQSPSNKVTEKGKDVELRCDPISGHTALYWYRQSLGQGLEFLIYFQGNSAPDKSGLPSDRFSAERTGGSVSTLTIQRTQQEDSAVYLCASSSSGPYTDTQYFGPGTRLTVL.